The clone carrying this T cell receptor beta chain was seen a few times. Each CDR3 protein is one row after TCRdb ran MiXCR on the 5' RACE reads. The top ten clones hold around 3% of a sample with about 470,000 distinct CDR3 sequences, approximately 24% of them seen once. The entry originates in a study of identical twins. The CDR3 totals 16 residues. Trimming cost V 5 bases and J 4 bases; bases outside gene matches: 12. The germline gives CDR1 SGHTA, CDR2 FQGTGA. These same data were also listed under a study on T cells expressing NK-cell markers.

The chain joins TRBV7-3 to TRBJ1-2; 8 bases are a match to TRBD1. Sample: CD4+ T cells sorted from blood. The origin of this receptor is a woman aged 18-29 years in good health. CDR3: CASSPGPRTGSYGYTF. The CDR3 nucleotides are TGTGCCAGCAGCCCTGGGCCGCGGACAGGGTCCTATGGCTACACCTTC.